This T cell receptor (beta chain) was identified in a study of T-cell reconstitution after alpha-beta-depleted transplantation in children. The study's findings and limits: At the one-year point after transplant, T-cell counts and TCRbeta diversity were found to come mostly from T cells that had been newly produced. Reportedly, alpha-beta T cells present about two months post-transplant originated from several hundred expanded clones of graft origin. In some patients, recipient T cells and intrathymic progenitors surviving conditioning explained high day-60 diversity.

Germline trimming cut 3 bases from V and 0 bases from J; bases unmatched to any gene: 6. The CDR3 sequence is 17 residues long. From germline, CDR1 is SGHRS and CDR2 YFSETQ. Preparation of the TCRbeta library used unique molecular identifiers. One entry per CDR3 protein results from TCRdb running MiXCR on the PCR reads. Seen here are 500,000 to 650,000 distinct CDR3 sequences, 13% observed once, and the top ten hold roughly 2.3%. This clonotype was seen only a few times. The antigen remains undetermined. The sample was PBMCs, mostly from graft donor cells, taken 360 days after TCRalphabeta/CD19-depleted stem cell transplant. The rearrangement uses TRBV5-1 and TRBJ2-1; 10 bases line up with TRBD1. The sequence came from a male patient aged 10 to 17 who had a stem cell transplant for acute myeloid leukemia, so the T cells may come from the graft donor. The CDR3 spells CASSSRQGASSYNEQFF. CDR3 in DNA: TGCGCCAGCAGCTCAAGACAGGGGGCGAGCTCCTACAATGAGCAGTTCTTC.